These T cell receptor beta chains were read from a single sample in a study of multiple sclerosis patients with progressive multifocal leukoencephalopathy. The data were produced by immunoSEQ multiplex PCR, yet TCRdb's version contains in-frame clones alone and is incomplete. The sample has approximately 31,000 clones; more than 75% are singletons. This material consisted of PBMCs, taken from a patient treated with natalizumab. These receptors all come from a human donor with progressive multifocal leukoencephalopathy. Both conserved end residues are part of each CDR3. A D gene is named only where the DNA matches it firmly. Size is omitted from some rows. Given values are once, few, many or a class for expanded clones.

>TRBV5-4|few|TRBD2|TRBJ2-3
CASRPGTSGIQITDTQYF
TGTGCCAGCAGGCCCGGGACTAGCGGGATCCAAATCACAGATACGCAGTATTTT
>TRBV6-6|NA|TRBD1|TRBJ1-1
CASSDRGQETEAFF
TGTGCCAGCAGTGACAGGGGGCAAGAGACTGAAGCTTTCTTT
>TRBV10-1|NA|NA|TRBJ2-1
CASNPSETASYNEQFF
TGCGCCAGCAACCCAAGTGAGACCGCTTCCTACAATGAGCAGTTCTTC
>TRBV5-1|NA|NA|TRBJ1-5
CASSPDISNQPQHF
TGCGCCAGCAGTCCGGACATTAGCAATCAGCCCCAGCATTTT
>TRBV10-2|once|NA|TRBJ1-5
CASSYDRGSNQPQHF
TGCGCCAGCAGCTACGACCGGGGAAGCAATCAGCCCCAGCATTTT
>TRBV4-2|NA|NA|TRBJ2-3
CASSERTTDTQYF
TGTGCCAGCAGCGAGCGAACCACAGATACGCAGTATTTT
>TRBV29-1|NA|NA|TRBJ1-2
CSVGESAGRGYTF
TGCAGCGTTGGAGAATCCGCAGGACGTGGCTACACCTTC
>TRBV19|NA|TRBD2|TRBJ2-1
CASTTAFSGYSYNEQFF
TGTGCCAGTACCACCGCCTTTAGCGGGTACTCCTACAATGAGCAGTTCTTC
>TRBV2|NA|NA|TRBJ2-1
CASSAHYEQFF
TGTGCCAGCAGTGCCCATTATGAGCAGTTCTTC
>TRBV10-3|NA|NA|TRBJ1-2
CASTANYGYTF
TGTGCCTCGACAGCTAACTATGGCTACACCTTC
>TRBV7-2|NA|TRBD1|TRBJ1-1
CASSLDNVGGNTEAFF
TGTGCCAGCAGCTTAGATAATGTAGGGGGCAACACTGAAGCTTTCTTT
>TRBV28|NA|NA|TRBJ1-5
CASIPTYGGQPQHF
TGTGCCAGCATTCCTACATATGGGGGTCAGCCCCAGCATTTT
>TRBV6-1|few|NA|TRBJ2-7
CASSEARRRDEQYF
TGTGCCAGCAGTGAAGCGAGACGAAGGGACGAGCAGTACTTC
>TRBV7-3|NA|TRBD2|TRBJ2-1
CASSPRLAGGREQFF
TGTGCCAGCAGCCCAAGACTAGCGGGAGGTCGGGAGCAGTTCTTC
>TRBV15|NA|NA|TRBJ1-5
CATSRDILVLDNTEQPQHF
TGTGCCACCAGCAGAGATATCCTTGTACTCGATAACACGGAACAGCCCCAGCATTTT
>TRBV6-5|NA|NA|TRBJ1-5
CASSRRNQPQHF
TGTGCCAGCAGTCGCAGAAATCAGCCCCAGCATTTT
>TRBV6-1|NA|NA|TRBJ1-6
CAGRTDNNSPLHF
TGTGCCGGCCGGACGGATAATAATTCACCCCTCCACTTT
>TRBV30|NA|NA|TRBJ2-2
CAWTSRVGTGELFF
TGTGCCTGGACCAGCCGGGTTGGCACCGGGGAGCTGTTTTTT
>TRBV9|NA|NA|TRBJ1-1
CASSVVLGRGTEAFF
TGTGCCAGCAGCGTAGTGCTGGGTCGGGGGACTGAAGCTTTCTTT
>TRBV4-3|NA|NA|TRBJ1-5
CASSQESGAGQPQHF
TGCGCCAGCAGCCAAGAATCAGGGGCGGGTCAGCCCCAGCATTTT
>TRBV10-3|few|NA|TRBJ2-2
CAIQDLLSGTGELFF
TGTGCCATCCAGGACCTCCTCAGTGGCACCGGGGAGCTGTTTTTT
>TRBV29-1|NA|NA|TRBJ1-1
CSVEGHQNTEAFF
TGCAGCGTTGAGGGTCACCAGAACACTGAAGCTTTCTTT
>TRBV2|NA|NA|TRBJ2-2
CASGRGYTGELFF
TGTGCCAGCGGGAGGGGGTACACCGGGGAGCTGTTTTTT
>TRBV7-9|NA|NA|TRBJ2-6
CASSFDGGARGSGANVLTF
TGTGCCAGCAGCTTCGACGGCGGGGCTCGGGGCTCTGGGGCCAACGTCCTGACTTTC
>TRBV25-1|NA|TRBD2|TRBJ2-2
CASSDTTSGTPGELFF
TGTGCCAGCAGTGATACGACTAGCGGGACACCCGGGGAGCTGTTTTTT
>TRBV28|NA|NA|TRBJ1-4
CASSLWDSGYRGEKLFF
TGTGCCAGCAGTTTATGGGATTCTGGGTACCGGGGGGAAAAACTGTTTTTT
>TRBV6-6|NA|TRBD1|TRBJ2-7
CATHQGGSSYEQYF
TGTGCCACCCACCAAGGGGGCTCATCCTACGAGCAGTACTTC
>TRBV9|NA|NA|TRBJ1-5
CASSQGQNFNQPQHF
TGTGCCAGCAGCCAAGGACAGAACTTCAATCAGCCCCAGCATTTT
>TRBV5-4|NA|NA|TRBJ1-2
CASSLVSQHYGYTF
TGTGCCAGCAGCTTGGTTTCGCAGCACTATGGCTACACCTTC
>TRBV5-6|NA|NA|TRBJ2-2
CASSQQLRTGELFF
TGTGCCAGCAGCCAGCAGTTGAGGACCGGGGAGCTGTTTTTT
>TRBV28|once|NA|TRBJ1-4
CASIGRGGQEKLFF
TGTGCCAGCATAGGAAGGGGGGGGCAAGAAAAACTGTTTTTT
>TRBV6-1|NA|NA|TRBJ1-1
CASSFLGQNTEAFF
TGTGCCAGCAGTTTCCTAGGACAGAACACTGAAGCTTTCTTT